Listed below are T cell receptor beta chains from one sample, sequenced in a study of T cells after yellow fever vaccination. Via MiXCR, TCRdb re-called the 5' RACE reads, giving one row per CDR3 protein. Of hundreds of thousands of distinct CDR3 sequences listed, 3.6% are singletons. The source material was PBMCs, sampled on the day of the yellow fever booster vaccination. The receptors were gathered from a man younger than 35 who received the YFV17D yellow fever vaccine. The CDR3 runs from the conserved cysteine through the conserved F or W. The D gene is left open where the match is weak. The listing skips clone size in some rows; elsewhere it reads once, few, many or a size class.

length: 16; D: TRBD1; J: TRBJ2-6; V: TRBV7-6; size: few; DNA: TGTGCCAGCAGCTCGGGACAGAACTCTGGGGCCAACGTCCTGACTTTC; CDR3: CASSSGQNSGANVLTF
length: 17; D: -; J: TRBJ2-1; V: TRBV4-2; size: many; DNA: TGTGCCAGCAGCCGAAAAGGTTCGGTCTGGGAGGCCAATGAGCAGTTCTTC; CDR3: CASSRKGSVWEANEQFF
length: 14; D: -; J: TRBJ2-7; V: TRBV11-2; size: many; DNA: TGTGCCAGCAGCTTAGTTATGTTTGGGGACGAGCAGTACTTC; CDR3: CASSLVMFGDEQYF
length: 17; D: TRBD1; J: TRBJ1-4; V: TRBV6-5; size: few; DNA: TGTGCCAGCAGACGCGGGACAGAAGATCAAATTAATGAAAAACTGTTTTTT; CDR3: CASRRGTEDQINEKLFF
length: 16; D: TRBD1; J: TRBJ2-2; V: TRBV27; size: -; DNA: TGTGCCAGCAGTTTGGACAGGGGGCTACCTACCGGGGAGCTGTTTTTT; CDR3: CASSLDRGLPTGELFF
length: 15; D: -; J: TRBJ1-1; V: TRBV7-2; size: few; DNA: TGTGCCAGCAGCTTATCCGGTCAGGGTTTCACTGAAGCTTTCTTT; CDR3: CASSLSGQGFTEAFF
length: 14; D: TRBD1; J: TRBJ2-3; V: TRBV28; size: few; DNA: TGTGCCAGCACCACAGGGGGCATTGGAGATACGCAGTATTTT; CDR3: CASTTGGIGDTQYF
length: 16; D: -; J: TRBJ2-7; V: TRBV11-2; size: many; DNA: TGTGCCAGCAGCTTCAGCGCCCCAGGGGGAGGCTACGAGCAGTACTTC; CDR3: CASSFSAPGGGYEQYF
length: 11; D: -; J: TRBJ1-2; V: TRBV25-1; size: many; DNA: TGTGCCAGCTGGGAGGTCTGGGGCTACACCTTC; CDR3: CASWEVWGYTF
length: 16; D: -; J: TRBJ1-4; V: TRBV20-1; size: few; DNA: TGCAGTGCTAGAGACATATCCTCTGCAACTAATGAAAAACTGTTTTTT; CDR3: CSARDISSATNEKLFF
length: 12; D: TRBD2; J: TRBJ2-3; V: TRBV4-3; size: few; DNA: TGCGCCAGCAGCTACATCGGACTAGCGCAGTATTTT; CDR3: CASSYIGLAQYF
length: 16; D: TRBD1; J: TRBJ2-3; V: TRBV10-3; size: many; DNA: TGTGCCATCGGACGAGGGACAGGGGGGGTAACAGATACGCAGTATTTT; CDR3: CAIGRGTGGVTDTQYF
length: 15; D: -; J: TRBJ1-3; V: TRBV12-3/TRBV12-4; size: many; DNA: TGTGCCAGCAGCACAGGGACACACTCTGGAAACACCATATATTTT; CDR3: CASSTGTHSGNTIYF
length: 15; D: -; J: TRBJ2-7; V: TRBV18; size: few; DNA: TGTGCCAGCTCACCACCTACCGGCGGCGCGGGCGAGCAGTACTTC; CDR3: CASSPPTGGAGEQYF
length: 15; D: -; J: TRBJ2-3; V: TRBV20-1; size: many; DNA: TGCAGTGCTATAGACAGGGAGGCTAGCACAGATACGCAGTATTTT; CDR3: CSAIDREASTDTQYF
length: 13; D: TRBD2; J: TRBJ2-7; V: TRBV12-3/TRBV12-4; size: few; DNA: TGTGCCAGCACCCTTCCGGGCGGGAGGGAGCAGTACTTC; CDR3: CASTLPGGREQYF